This T cell receptor (beta chain) was profiled in a study of blood T cell repertoires in COVID-19. For the study at large: COVID-19 samples, acute and convalescent, were from the United States, Italy and Spain. Sources were T cells, B-cell-depleted T cells, or PBMCs; the material itself was cDNA or gDNA.

In the original analysis: Amplification of reference gene primers was used by the study to estimate nucleated cell counts. Using immunoSEQ multiplex PCR, the repertoire was profiled, and TCRdb retains in-frame clones only, with some absent. Clonal size and the V and J genes are those of that table, whereas D and trimming came from the DNA. This table has about 100,000 clones, approximately 91% appearing once. Germline assignment: CDR1 SGHTA and CDR2 FQGTGA. This CDR3 has 13 residues. Trimming removed 3 bases from V and 8 bases from J, with 8 bases in between. The TCR comes from a man aged 55-75 years with acute or convalescent COVID-19. The material sequenced was peripheral blood. The rearrangement links TRBV7-3 to TRBJ1-6; D not resolved. The CDR3 bases are TGTGCCAGCAGCTTTAAGTCGGATTCACCCCTCCACTTT. Protein product: CASSFKSDSPLHF.